The clone carrying this TCR beta chain was detected ten times or more. Its antigen is unidentified. The read finishes 3 residues shy of the CDR3 end, and the germline J gene is used to complete it. Germline CDR1 GTSNPN, CDR2 SVGIG (reference sequence). The ends lost 1 base at V and 2 bases at J; junction bases unmatched: 3. The CDR3 extends over 16 amino acids. The data derive from a study of T cell clonality in common variable immunodeficiency. Clones were read by immunoSEQ multiplex PCR, and TCRdb kept only the in-frame ones, dropping some. Singletons are absent from the sample, which has fewer than 70,000 clones. Study-level points and caveats: Reportedly, TCR beta sequences from common variable immunodeficiency showed fewer deletions and N-nucleotide insertions. What drives increased CVID clonality needs T cell subpopulation sequencing. CVID subjects shared fewer TCRbeta clones than healthy controls did.

The sequenced material came from peripheral blood mononuclear cells. This TCR came from a person aged 18-70 years in good health. The J gene is TRBJ1-5, the V gene TRBV30; TRBD1 matches 12 bases. The part of the CDR3 DNA that was read is TGTGCCTGGAGTGGCGGGACAGGGGGCCGCAATCAGCCC. Protein product: CAWSGGTGGRNQP. The entire CDR3 protein reads CAWSGGTGGRNQPQHF.